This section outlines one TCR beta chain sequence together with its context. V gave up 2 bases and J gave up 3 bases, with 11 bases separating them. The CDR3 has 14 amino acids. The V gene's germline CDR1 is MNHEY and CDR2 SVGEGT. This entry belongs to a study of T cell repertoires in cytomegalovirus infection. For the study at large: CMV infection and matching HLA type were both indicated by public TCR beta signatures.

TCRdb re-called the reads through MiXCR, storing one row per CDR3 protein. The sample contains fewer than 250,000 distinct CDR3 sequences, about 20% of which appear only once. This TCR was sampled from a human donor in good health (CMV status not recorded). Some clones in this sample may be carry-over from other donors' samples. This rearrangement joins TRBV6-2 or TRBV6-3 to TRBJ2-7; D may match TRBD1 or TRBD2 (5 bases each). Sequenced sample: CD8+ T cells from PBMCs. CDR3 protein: CASSYPPGSYEQYF. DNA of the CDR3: TGTGCCAGCAGTTACCCCCCAGGGAGCTACGAGCAGTACTTC.